The clone carrying this TCR beta chain was counted only a few times. Its target is unknown. These data are taken from a study of cytomegalovirus exposure and HLA in healthy donors. Study-level findings and limits: Among TCR beta chains, those listed as cytomegalovirus-associated numbered over 150.

The PCR ran on 60 Vbeta and 13 Jbeta primers. Measured with immunoSEQ multiplex PCR; TCRdb has only the in-frame clones, and not every one. This sample has under 250,000 clones; around 78% occur once, and the top ten carry about 2.1%. Germline-derived CDR1 and CDR2 are LNHDA and SQIVND (reference sequence). The V and J ends lost 4 bases and 5 bases, in that order; junction bases with no gene match: 7. This CDR3 has 14 amino acids. The chain uses TRBV19 and TRBJ2-7; 8 bases match TRBD1. The sequence came from a young man in good health and CMV-seronegative. Sequencing input: PBMCs. CDR3 in amino acids: CASSKRTGRDEQYF. As DNA, the CDR3 is TGTGCCAGTAGTAAAAGGACAGGGCGGGACGAGCAGTACTTC.